The clone carrying this T cell receptor beta chain appeared once. What it binds is unknown. Repertoires were generated with immunoSEQ multiplex PCR, while TCRdb's copy carries only in-frame clones and drops some. In the table there are about 170,000 clones, 86% of which are singletons. These data originate in a study of cytomegalovirus exposure and HLA in healthy donors. Study-wide findings and caveats: According to a later analysis, TCR clusters from the first cohort tended to co-occur in the roughly 120 validation repertoires. Most TCR sequences showed up rarely, but some public TCRs showed up in many donors. In vitro work confirmed that three CMV-associated chains recognize CMV antigens.

The approximately 120-subject validation cohort, separate from the approximately 670-subject first cohort, included the donors. The germline CDR1 and CDR2 sequences are MNHEY and SMNVEV (reference sequence). V lost 2 bases and J 5 bases, leaving 9 bases between the germline ends. CDR3 length: 13 amino acids. Sequenced material: PBMCs. This chain joins TRBV27 and TRBJ1-2; D is possibly TRBD1 (6 bases). The TCR originated in a woman in her late teens or twenties in good health and CMV-seronegative. Here the CDR3 reads CASSLGRGYGYTF. The CDR3 DNA is TGTGCCAGCAGTTTAGGCAGGGGTTATGGCTACACCTTC.